The rows below give T cell receptor beta chains drawn from one sample of a study of blood T cell repertoires in COVID-19. Clones were sequenced by immunoSEQ multiplex PCR, and TCRdb holds only the in-frame ones, with some missing. The sample holds roughly 140,000 clones, 80% seen once. The sequenced sample consisted of peripheral blood. Source of these receptors: a man in his sixties with acute or convalescent COVID-19. Each CDR3 is given with its conserved first and last residue. Fields, in order: J gene, V gene, D gene, clone size, CDR3 protein, CDR3 DNA. The D gene is left open where the match is weak. The listing skips clone size in some rows; elsewhere it reads once, few, many or a size class.

j_gene: TRBJ2-2; v_gene: TRBV6-5; d_gene: -; abundance: -; CDR3aa: CASSTGLPTGELFF; CDR3nt: TGTGCCAGCAGTACAGGACTACCCACCGGGGAGCTGTTTTTT
j_gene: TRBJ2-3; v_gene: TRBV9; d_gene: -; abundance: once; CDR3aa: CASSPWSAGTKTQYF; CDR3nt: TGTGCCAGCAGCCCTTGGAGCGCGGGTACGAAGACGCAGTATTTT
j_gene: TRBJ2-7; v_gene: TRBV18; d_gene: TRBD1; abundance: -; CDR3aa: CASSPRDSSYEQYF; CDR3nt: TGTGCCAGCTCACCCCGGGACAGTAGCTACGAGCAGTACTTC
j_gene: TRBJ2-4; v_gene: TRBV28; d_gene: TRBD2; abundance: few; CDR3aa: CASSLGTSGIAKNIQYF; CDR3nt: TGTGCCAGCAGTTTAGGGACTAGCGGGATAGCCAAAAACATTCAGTACTTC
j_gene: TRBJ1-1; v_gene: TRBV4-2; d_gene: TRBD1; abundance: few; CDR3aa: CASSQGGATGTGTEAFF; CDR3nt: TGTGCCAGCAGCCAAGGTGGGGCGACAGGGACTGGCACTGAAGCTTTCTTT
j_gene: TRBJ2-2; v_gene: TRBV4-2; d_gene: TRBD2; abundance: -; CDR3aa: CASSAQLREAGELFF; CDR3nt: TGTGCCAGCAGCGCCCAATTGCGGGAGGCCGGGGAGCTGTTTTTT
j_gene: TRBJ1-6; v_gene: TRBV30; d_gene: -; abundance: -; CDR3aa: CAWSGPAGSPLHF; CDR3nt: TGTGCCTGGAGTGGTCCGGCAGGATCACCCCTCCACTTT
j_gene: TRBJ2-7; v_gene: TRBV19; d_gene: -; abundance: -; CDR3aa: CASSTGTSTSYEQYF; CDR3nt: TGTGCCAGTAGCACTGGGACATCTACCTCCTACGAGCAGTACTTC
j_gene: TRBJ2-7; v_gene: TRBV29-1; d_gene: TRBD1; abundance: -; CDR3aa: CSAAITGGYEQYF; CDR3nt: TGCAGCGCGGCAATAACAGGGGGATACGAGCAGTACTTC
j_gene: TRBJ2-7; v_gene: TRBV6-5; d_gene: -; abundance: -; CDR3aa: CASGQDRRGEQYF; CDR3nt: TGTGCCAGCGGCCAAGACCGGAGGGGCGAGCAGTACTTC
j_gene: TRBJ2-7; v_gene: TRBV6-4; d_gene: TRBD1; abundance: once; CDR3aa: CASSVGTGAYEQYF; CDR3nt: TGTGCCAGCAGTGTCGGGACAGGTGCCTACGAGCAGTACTTC
j_gene: TRBJ1-6; v_gene: TRBV25-1; d_gene: TRBD1; abundance: -; CDR3aa: CASREATGAISPLHF; CDR3nt: TGTGCCAGCAGGGAAGCGACAGGGGCTATTTCACCCCTCCACTTT
j_gene: TRBJ2-3; v_gene: TRBV10-3; d_gene: -; abundance: -; CDR3aa: CAISERFWSGSTVSSTSTDTQYF; CDR3nt: TGTGCCATCAGTGAGCGATTTTGGAGTGGCTCAACGGTTAGCTCAACTAGCACAGATACGCAGTATTTT
j_gene: TRBJ2-7; v_gene: TRBV7-2; d_gene: TRBD1; abundance: -; CDR3aa: CASSLTGLSSYEQYF; CDR3nt: TGTGCCAGCAGCTTGACAGGGCTCAGCTCCTACGAGCAGTACTTC